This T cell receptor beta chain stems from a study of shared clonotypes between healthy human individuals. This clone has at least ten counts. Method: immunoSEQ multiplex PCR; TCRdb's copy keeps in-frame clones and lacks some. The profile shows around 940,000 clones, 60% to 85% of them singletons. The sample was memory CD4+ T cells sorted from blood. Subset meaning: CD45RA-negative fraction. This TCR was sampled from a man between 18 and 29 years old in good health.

The CDR3 nucleotides read TGCGCCAGCAGCCAAGATCAACTCCGCGGGAGACGCACAGATACGCAGTATTTT. This codes for CASSQDQLRGRRTDTQYF. This chain joins TRBV4-3 and TRBJ2-3, with TRBD2 matching 7 bases. The CDR3 sequence is 18 residues long. Trimming at V came to 0 bases and at J to 1 base, leaving 10 bases not matched to a gene. From germline, CDR1 is LGHNA and CDR2 YSLEER.